The rows below give T cell receptor beta chains drawn from one sample of a study of blood T cell repertoires in COVID-19. Assay: immunoSEQ multiplex PCR; the TCRdb copy retains only in-frame clones and omits some. The repertoire includes roughly 290,000 clones, 70% to 90% of them detected once, and roughly 4% sits in the top ten. Input material: PBMCs or T cells enriched from blood (not recorded which). The receptor source for this set is a woman aged 25 to 39 who had recovered from COVID-19. The CDR3 runs from the conserved cysteine through the conserved F or W. Fields, in order: clone size, V gene, J gene, D gene, CDR3 DNA, CDR3 protein. The D gene is left open where the match is weak. Clone size is shown for a subset of rows, as once, few, many or a class of expanded clone.

.	TRBV3-1/TRBV3-2	TRBJ1-2	.	TGTGCCAGCAGCCAAGATTTACATAAGGGGATTAACTATGGCTACACCTTC	CASSQDLHKGINYGYTF
once	TRBV14	TRBJ2-6	.	TGTGCCAGCAGCCCTAGACCCCGACTCATCTCTGGGGCCAACGTCCTGACTTTC	CASSPRPRLISGANVLTF
.	TRBV7-9	TRBJ2-7	.	TGTGCCAGCAGCTTCCCCCCCGGGCAGTACTTC	CASSFPPGQYF
.	TRBV28	TRBJ2-3	.	TGTGCCAGCAGGGCCACAGATACGCAGTATTTT	CASRATDTQYF
.	TRBV19	TRBJ2-2	.	TGTGCCAGTAGTACGGACTATCTAAACACCGGGGAGCTGTTTTTT	CASSTDYLNTGELFF
few	TRBV27	TRBJ1-5	.	TGTGCCAGCAGTTCAACCCAACAGGGTCGTAGCAATCAGCCCCAGCATTTT	CASSSTQQGRSNQPQHF
.	TRBV30	TRBJ1-5	TRBD1	TGTGCCTGGAGGGACAGGGCCAATCAGCCCCAGCATTTT	CAWRDRANQPQHF
.	TRBV11-2	TRBJ2-7	.	TGTGCCAGCAGCCAAGGGAGGTCGGAGCAGTACTTC	CASSQGRSEQYF
.	TRBV28	TRBJ2-1	.	TGTGCCAGCATCCCGCAGGGAAGCTCCTACAATGAGCAGTTCTTC	CASIPQGSSYNEQFF
.	TRBV5-1	TRBJ2-1	TRBD2	TGCGCCAGCAGCTTCCGGGAGGGCTGGAATGAGCAGTTCTTC	CASSFREGWNEQFF
.	TRBV28	TRBJ1-5	TRBD1	TGTGCCAGCAGTTTAAGACAGGGTAAGACTAATCAGCCCCAGCATTTT	CASSLRQGKTNQPQHF
.	TRBV19	TRBJ1-2	.	TGTGCCAGTTTAATTGCCGGTGGCTACACCTTC	CASLIAGGYTF
.	TRBV5-4	TRBJ1-3	.	TGTGCCAGCAGCTTGGGGATAGGCGGGACCTCTGGAAACACCATATATTTT	CASSLGIGGTSGNTIYF
.	TRBV15	TRBJ1-2	.	TGTGCCACCAGCAGAGTTGAGGGTTACGGCTACACCTTC	CATSRVEGYGYTF
.	TRBV13	TRBJ1-2	.	TGTGCCAGCAGCCGTTCAGGGGTTTTCGGCTACACCTTC	CASSRSGVFGYTF
.	TRBV13	TRBJ1-2	TRBD1	TGTGCCAGCAGCCAAAAGACAGGGGGCGTCTATGGCTACACCTTC	CASSQKTGGVYGYTF
.	TRBV4-1	TRBJ1-6	.	TGCGCCAGCAGCCAAATTCCGCCAGGGAATTTTTTGAATTCACCCCTCCACTTT	CASSQIPPGNFLNSPLHF
.	TRBV3-1/TRBV3-2	TRBJ2-1	TRBD2	TGTGCCAGCAGCACACTAGCGGGAGGGGAGGGCTCCTACAATGAGCAGTTCTTC	CASSTLAGGEGSYNEQFF
once	TRBV5-1	TRBJ2-7	.	TGCGCCAGCAGCTATGACAGCATCTCCTACGAGCAGTACTTC	CASSYDSISYEQYF
.	TRBV28	TRBJ1-1	TRBD1	TGTGCCAGCAAGGGGGCTGTGGGTGAGACTGAAGCTTTCTTT	CASKGAVGETEAFF
few	TRBV15	TRBJ2-1	TRBD1	TGTGCCACCAGGGACAGGGGACGGAATGAGCAGTTCTTC	CATRDRGRNEQFF